The 30 T cell receptor beta chains reported below all come from one sample, sequenced in a study of T cells in Graves' hyperthyroidism and ophthalmopathy (dated by TCRdb to the late 2010s). Libraries were prepared through multiplex PCR. Sequencing instrument: Illumina HiSeq 2000. Amplification of TCR beta CDR3 regions was carried out from RNA transcripts. The TCR CDR3 was subjected to a first round of RT-PCR using the HTBI primer set and the Qiagen OneStep RT-PCR kit. The raw public reads went through TCRdb reprocessing: fastp at Q25, MiXCR clone calling, in-frame beta chains kept. Under each unique CDR3 protein, matching rows form one entry showing the most common genes and DNA. For this sample there are approximately 530,000 distinct CDR3 sequences; less than 20% appear just once. 40% to 50% of the sample lies in the top ten. Sequencing was done on a sample of blood. These receptors all stem from a man in his forties with Graves' ophthalmopathy.

This clonotype was seen only once. A single base separates this from a much larger clone, so it may be a read error. The rearrangement joins TRBV12-3 or TRBV12-4 to TRBJ1-2, with D unresolved. The V end was cut by 1 base, the J end by 7 bases, with 16 bases between. The CDR3 runs to 15 residues. CDR3: CASSLVGVVTGGYTF. In nucleotides, the CDR3 is TGTGCCAGCAGTTTAGTGGGTGTCGTTACGGGTGGCTACACCTTC.

This clonotype was seen a single time. This rearrangement joins TRBV20-1 to TRBJ2-1; D remains unclear. The germline V and J ends were trimmed by 3 bases and 6 bases, with 9 bases remaining between them. Looked up from germline, CDR1 is DFQATT and CDR2 is SNEGSKA (reference sequence). The CDR3 contains 12 residues. This CDR3 reads CSASDRSNEQFF. The CDR3 coding sequence is TGCAGTGCTAGCGACCGGAGCAATGAGCAGTTCTTC.

This clonotype was seen a few times. V and J are TRBV25-1 and TRBJ2-4; the match to TRBD2 covers 16 bases. The V gene's germline CDR1 is MGHDK and CDR2 SYGVNS. The CDR3 extends over 16 amino acids. Losses at the gene ends were 2 bases for V and 10 bases for J; bases not matched to a gene: 5. The CDR3, as DNA: TGTGCCAGCAGTGAACCGGGACTAGCGGGGGGGTGGATTCAGTACTTC. Translated, it gives CASSEPGLAGGWIQYF.

This clonotype occurred a few times. The gene calls are TRBV7-2 and TRBJ1-2; no reliable D call. The CDR3 is 12 residues long. Germline loops: CDR1 SGHTA, CDR2 FQGNSA. The V and J ends lost 5 bases and 8 bases respectively, with 12 bases between them. The CDR3 DNA sequence: TGTGCCAGCAGCGCACGGACGAAGGGCTACACCTTC. Protein: CASSARTKGYTF.

This clonotype was observed a few times. This chain uses TRBV5-4 with TRBJ1-2; 7 nucleotides agree with TRBD1. The CDR3 loop spans 14 amino acids. Germline V gene lookup returns CDR1 SGHNT and CDR2 YYREEE (reference sequence). V gave up 4 bases and J gave up 6 bases; unmatched junction bases: 9. The CDR3 bases are TGTGCCAGCAGCGAGAGACAGGGATCAAATGGCTACACCTTC. Its protein product is CASSERQGSNGYTF.

Only one count was recorded for this clonotype. The final CDR3 position lacks the conserved phenylalanine or tryptophan, pointing to a likely read error. The CDR3: CASSGIPGGELFS. As DNA, the CDR3 is TGTGCCAGCAGTGGGATACCCGGCGGGGAGCTGTTTTCT. The chain joins TRBV2 to TRBJ2-2; no reliable D call. Germline values: CDR1 SNHLY, CDR2 FYNNEI. The CDR3 runs 13 residues. Trimming removed 4 bases at V and 7 bases at J, with 10 bases between.

This clonotype was counted many times. This rearrangement joins TRBV2 to TRBJ1-2, with D unclear. CDR1 and CDR2 (germline): SNHLY, FYNNEI. The V and J ends lost 9 bases and 4 bases respectively, with 12 bases between them. The CDR3 totals 12 residues. CDR3 amino acids: CARSRVGYGYTF. Here the CDR3 DNA reads TGTGCCAGATCCAGAGTCGGCTATGGCTACACCTTC. The whole variable domain, filled in from reference TRBV2 and TRBJ1-2, reads EPEVTQTPSHQVTQMGQEVILRCVPISNHLYFYWYRQILGQKVEFLVSFYNNEISEKSEIFDDQFSVERPDGSNFTLKIRSTKLEDSAMYFCARSRVGYGYTFGSGTRLTVV.

This chain joins TRBV7-8 and TRBJ2-2; D might be TRBD1 (7 bases). The CDR3 sequence is 15 residues long. V was shortened by 4 bases and J by 4 bases, with 13 bases between the two germline ends. Per the germline V gene, CDR1 is SGHVS and CDR2 is FQNEAQ. The CDR3: CASSSHRGGTGELFF. As DNA, the CDR3 is TGTGCCAGCAGCTCTCACAGGGGAGGCACCGGGGAGCTGTTTTTT.

As to this clonotype: A much larger clone differs from this one at a single base, so this may be a read error. The chain joins TRBV4-2 to TRBJ2-2, with D possibly TRBD1 on 6 matching bases. Deletions cut 0 bases from V and 13 bases from J, with 15 bases between. The germline V gene has CDR1 LGHNA and CDR2 YNFKEQ. The CDR3 is 14 amino acids. CDR3 in amino acids: CASSQDLVGAGLFF. CDR3 nucleotide sequence: TGTGCCAGCAGCCAAGATCTCGTGGGGGCAGGGCTGTTTTTT.

J is TRBJ2-3 and V is TRBV5-1; weak D call: TRBD2 (7 bases). CDR3 length equals 17 residues. Deletions cut 5 bases from V and 1 base from J, with 20 bases between. CDR1 and CDR2 (germline): SGHRS, YFSETQ. The CDR3 sequence is CASSRFGGAGGTDTQYF. CDR3 DNA sequence: TGCGCCAGCAGTAGATTTGGGGGCGCGGGGGGCACAGATACGCAGTATTTT. Supplemented by reference TRBV5-1 and TRBJ2-3, the full variable domain reads KAGVTQTPRYLIKTRGQQVTLSCSPISGHRSVSWYQQTPGQGLQFLFEYFSETQRNKGNFPGRFSGRQFSNSRSEMNVSTLELGDSALYLCASSRFGGAGGTDTQYFGPGTRLTVL.

This chain uses TRBV20-1 with TRBJ2-7; 11 bases line up with TRBD1. This CDR3 is built from 14 residues. Germline assignment: CDR1 DFQATT and CDR2 SNEGSKA (reference sequence). J gave up 2 bases and V 6 bases, and 6 bases lay outside the gene matches. DNA of the CDR3: TGCAGTGCGCGACCGGGACAGGGGGCCTACGAGCAGTACTTC. Protein: CSARPGQGAYEQYF.

The sample holds a few counts of this clonotype. V gene TRBV28 combines with J gene TRBJ2-2; no definite D call. Trimming cost V 4 bases and J 6 bases, with 6 bases left between them. CDR3 length equals 12 residues. Germline assignment: CDR1 MDHEN and CDR2 SYDVKM. The CDR3 sequence: CASSSRPGELFF. DNA for the CDR3: TGTGCCAGCAGTTCGAGACCCGGGGAGCTGTTTTTT.

This clonotype appeared many times. The DNA of the CDR3 is TGTGCCAGCAGCCCGGACTGGGGCGATGAGCAGTTCTTC. Translating it yields CASSPDWGDEQFF. This rearrangement joins TRBV13 to TRBJ2-1; either TRBD1 or TRBD2 may supply D (5 bases each). CDR3 length equals 13 residues. With 5 bases removed from V and 8 bases from J, the gap between germline ends came to 13 bases. From germline, CDR1 is PRHDT and CDR2 FYEKMQ (reference sequence).

In DNA form, the CDR3 reads TGTGCCAGCAGCCCCTACAGGGGGCGCGAGCAGTACTTC. It yields the protein CASSPYRGREQYF. V usage is TRBV14 and J usage is TRBJ2-7; 9 bases line up with TRBD1. V gave up 4 bases and J gave up 6 bases; unmatched junction bases: 4. The CDR3 covers 13 residues. Looked up from germline, CDR1 is SGHDN and CDR2 is FVKESK.

This clonotype was seen at least ten times. The chain links TRBV15 to TRBJ1-2; no clear D. Deletions cut 0 bases from V and 1 base from J, with 12 bases between. Per the germline V gene, CDR1 is LNHNV and CDR2 is YYDKDF (reference sequence). The CDR3 has 16 amino acids. CDR3 sequence (DNA): TGTGCCACCAGCAGAGATCGGAATTTCGATAACTATGGCTACACCTTC. Residues: CATSRDRNFDNYGYTF. The full variable domain, rest sourced from reference TRBV15 and TRBJ1-2, is DAMVIQNPRYQVTQFGKPVTLSCSQTLNHNVMYWYQQKSSQAPKLLFHYYDKDFNNEADTPDNFQSRRPNTSFCFLDIRSPGLGDTAMYLCATSRDRNFDNYGYTFGSGTRLTVV.

This clonotype was detected ten times or more. V gene TRBV5-1 combines with J gene TRBJ1-1, with TRBD1 as a possible D gene (5 bases). CDR3 length: 15 amino acids. Germline V gene sequence: CDR1 SGHRS, CDR2 YFSETQ. Trimming took off 4 bases at V and 0 bases at J, with 13 bases between the two ends. In DNA, the CDR3 is TGCGCCAGCAGCAGGGTGGGGGGGATGAACACTGAAGCTTTCTTT. It codes for CASSRVGGMNTEAFF.

This clonotype has at least ten counts. The chain employs TRBV5-1 and TRBJ2-3, with 11 bases fitting TRBD2. Trimming at V came to 5 bases and at J to 0 bases, leaving 8 bases not matched to a gene. Germline-derived CDR1 and CDR2 are SGHRS and YFSETQ. The CDR3 is made up of 17 amino acids. Written as DNA, the CDR3 is TGCGCCAGCAGTCGGGGGGGGACTAGCGGAAGCACAGATACGCAGTATTTT. This translates into CASSRGGTSGSTDTQYF.

A single count supports this clonotype. The gene calls are TRBV20-1 and TRBJ2-7; no reliable D call. With 4 bases removed from V and 1 base from J, the gap between germline ends came to 14 bases. Germline lookup yields CDR1 DFQATT and CDR2 SNEGSKA (reference sequence). This CDR3 has 14 residues. The DNA of the CDR3 is TGCAGTGCTATCCCTTGTGGTGATTCCTACGAGCAGTACTTC. This sequence encodes CSAIPCGDSYEQYF.

The gene calls are TRBV4-1 and TRBJ2-6, with unresolved D. Trimming removed 1 base at V and 0 bases at J, with 4 bases between. This CDR3 comprises 15 residues. Germline V gene data show CDR1 as MGHRA and CDR2 as YSYEKL. The DNA for the CDR3 is TGCGCCAGCAGCCAAGTGTCCTCTGGGGCCAACGTCCTGACTTTC. Its translation is CASSQVSSGANVLTF.

This clonotype was observed at least ten times. The chain uses TRBV11-2 and TRBJ2-7, with 7 bases aligning to TRBD1. V lost 1 base to trimming and J lost 3 bases; unmatched junction nucleotides: 3. There are 14 residues in the CDR3. CDR1 SGHAT and CDR2 FQNNGV come from the germline V gene. CDR3 nucleotides: TGTGCCAGCAGCTTAGCGGGACAGAGCTACGAGCAGTACTTC. Its protein product is CASSLAGQSYEQYF.

V is TRBV5-1 and J is TRBJ2-1; the match to TRBD2 covers 10 bases. Germline V gene lookup returns CDR1 SGHRS and CDR2 YFSETQ. The CDR3 has 19 residues. V dropped 2 bases and J dropped 3; count of bases not matched to a gene: 14. CDR3 bases: TGCGCCAGCAGCTTTACGGGACTAGCGATCGTCGGGGGCTACAATGAGCAGTTCTTC. This translates into CASSFTGLAIVGGYNEQFF. Together with reference TRBV5-1 and TRBJ2-1, the CDR3 gives the full variable domain: KAGVTQTPRYLIKTRGQQVTLSCSPISGHRSVSWYQQTPGQGLQFLFEYFSETQRNKGNFPGRFSGRQFSNSRSEMNVSTLELGDSALYLCASSFTGLAIVGGYNEQFFGPGTRLTVL.

The J gene is TRBJ2-3, the V gene TRBV6-1; D perhaps matches TRBD2 (7 bases). The CDR3 spans 19 residues. The V end lost 2 bases, the J end lost 2 bases, and 23 bases lay between the germline ends. Germline V lookup: CDR1 MNHNS, CDR2 SASEGT. The DNA of the CDR3 is TGTGCCAGCAGTGAAACCCCCGGGGGGCCCTTTTCTCACACAGATACGCAGTATTTT. It specifies CASSETPGGPFSHTDTQYF.

This clonotype was observed many times. The chain is built from TRBV20-1 and TRBJ1-1; D not resolved. Germline V gene data show CDR1 as DFQATT and CDR2 as SNEGSKA (reference sequence). The CDR3 consists of 15 residues. The V end was cut by 0 bases, the J end by 5 bases, with 16 bases between. The CDR3 DNA reads TGCAGTGCTAGAGATCGGCAGTTTGGAGGAACTGAAGCTTTCTTT. This translates into CSARDRQFGGTEAFF.

This clonotype was observed a few times. The gene calls are TRBV12-3 or TRBV12-4 and TRBJ1-2; tentatively, D is TRBD1 (6 bases). This CDR3 contains 15 residues. Deletions cut 2 bases from V and 0 bases from J, with 10 bases between. In nucleotides, the CDR3 is TGTGCCAGCAGTTTACGGGAGGGGGCTAACTATGGCTACACCTTC. Translating it yields CASSLREGANYGYTF.

V is TRBV5-1 and J is TRBJ2-7; D assignment may be TRBD1 or TRBD2 (6 bases each). The V end lost 4 bases, the J end lost 3 bases, and 20 bases lay between the germline ends. Germline values: CDR1 SGHRS, CDR2 YFSETQ. The CDR3 is 16 amino acids. CDR3 DNA sequence: TGCGCCAGCAGCCTTCGATCAGATGGGGGGCGCTACGAGCAGTACTTC. Translating it yields CASSLRSDGGRYEQYF.

This clonotype was counted at least ten times. The CDR3, as DNA: TGTGCCAGCAGCCCCCGGGCCCGTATGAACAATGAGCAGTTCTTC. It translates to CASSPRARMNNEQFF. The rearrangement joins TRBV11-1 to TRBJ2-1; D is undetermined. The CDR3 is 15 residues long. Trimming left V 5 bases short and J 5 bases short, with 16 bases between. Germline CDR1 and CDR2: SGHAT and FQDESV (reference sequence).

This clonotype was seen ten or more times. The chain carries TRBV5-8 and TRBJ2-3; D unclear. CDR1 is SGHTS, CDR2 YDEGEE, per germline. This CDR3 region has 14 residues. V dropped 0 bases and J dropped 1 base, with 6 bases sitting between them. CDR3 amino acids: CASSLDGRTDTQYF. Here the CDR3 DNA reads TGTGCCAGCAGCTTGGATGGCCGCACAGATACGCAGTATTTT.

A note on this clonotype: This may arise from a read error, as a much more abundant clone is one base away. The rearrangement uses TRBV28 and TRBJ2-5; D gene unclear. The CDR3 is 14 residues long. Per germline, CDR1 MDHEN and CDR2 SYDVKM. The CDR3 coding sequence is TGTGCCAGCAGGCATACCTCCTTCGGAGAGACCCAGTGCTTC. Its translation is CASRHTSFGETQCF.

This clonotype was found many times. The V gene is TRBV6-1, the J gene TRBJ1-5; possible D gene TRBD1, 5 bases. The CDR3 totals 15 residues. V gave up 2 bases and J gave up 3 bases, with 11 bases separating them. Germline CDR1 and CDR2: MNHNS and SASEGT. Written as DNA, the CDR3 is TGTGCCAGCAGTGAACCCCAGGGAAACAATCAGCCCCAGCATTTT. As protein: CASSEPQGNNQPQHF.

This clonotype turned up a few times. The V and J genes are TRBV20-1 and TRBJ2-3; TRBD2 matches at 9 bases. V gave up 5 bases and J gave up 2 bases; unmatched junction bases: 8. Germline-derived CDR1 and CDR2 are DFQATT and SNEGSKA (reference sequence). The CDR3 spans 15 residues. The CDR3 DNA sequence: TGCAGTGCTGAGCCCGCTAGCGGGGCCACAGATACGCAGTATTTT. Translating gives CSAEPASGATDTQYF.